This T cell receptor (beta chain) was observed in a study of cytomegalovirus exposure and HLA in healthy donors (TCRdb year 2017). With regard to the full study: According to a later analysis, the roughly 130 validation repertoires were produced on the same platform as the roughly 720 repertoires of the first cohort. In addition to the first cohort of 666 subjects, a separate validation cohort of 100 to 150 different subjects was used. The study aimed to test whether cataloging public T cell receptors could reveal signatures of past pathogen exposure. To predict cytomegalovirus infection status, the study brought together high-throughput TCR immunosequencing, statistical association of individual TCRs with disease status, and machine learning.

Libraries came from the immunoSEQ multiplex PCR assay. Concerning the study's data processing: A statistical classification framework was built to diagnose cytomegalovirus status from the catalog of TCR beta chain sequences. TCRdb took this table from immuneACCESS and kept in-frame rearrangements with V and J called. Such tables lack part of the clones; where checked against another copy, unresolved V genes explain under half of the gap, and the rest is unexplained. V, J and clone size reflect that table, while D and trimming were determined from the DNA. Counted in this sample were some 150,000 clones; just under 90% of them appeared once. The ten biggest clones cover roughly 1.3% of the sample. As regards this clone: Its antigen is still unknown. Per-base qualities were not stored, and no clone one base away is much larger.

Donors formed part of the validation cohort, which comprised 120 subjects and was distinct from the first cohort of under 850 subjects. The paper's findings and limits, for the study overall: According to the authors, the approach could potentially be generalized to other disease states and immunological phenotypes. A few of the identified cytomegalovirus-associated TCR beta chains were confirmed in vitro to be specific for cytomegalovirus antigens. The classifier was reported to diagnose cytomegalovirus status with high specificity and sensitivity in both the original and validation cohorts. Most TCR sequences were observed very rarely across donors, whereas some public TCRs were present in many individuals. A later analysis lacked HLA typing for the validation cohort, so it scored co-occurrence in that cohort across all 110 or so repertoires. A later analysis found that TCRs clustered in the first cohort also tended to co-occur in the approximately 120 validation repertoires, with approximately 94% of cluster scores above 0. In the study, 150 to 200 TCR beta chains were listed as associated with cytomegalovirus.

The clonotype was recovered from a woman aged 25 to 45 in good health and CMV-seronegative. What was sequenced was PBMCs.

In nucleotide form, the sequence is TGTGCCTGGAGTGTAGGCAGGCCTAACACTGAAGCTTTCTTT. It codes for CAWSVGRPNTEAFF. The receptor chain draws on TRBV30 and TRBJ1-1; no D gene can be assigned with confidence. There are 14 amino acids in the CDR3, from cysteine to phenylalanine inclusive. Only the CDR3 DNA is retained, 42 bases long and in frame from the first base. For CDR1 and CDR2, the germline V gene (reference sequence) lists GTSNPN and SVGIG. V lost 0 bases and J lost 2 bases; the stretch between them is 10 bases long.